These 11 T cell receptor beta chains share one sample of origin, sequenced in a study of blood T cell repertoires in COVID-19 (dated by TCRdb to the early 2020s). Preparation of the library involved the immunoSEQ multiplex PCR assay. TCRdb's version of the immuneACCESS table is confined to in-frame rearrangements and falls short of the full clone set. An unresolved V gene accounts for under half of the shortfall where checked; the remainder is of unknown origin. In all, the sample holds about 410,000 clones, and less than 95% of those were seen once. The ten largest clones take up 0.6% of the sample. Sequenced input: PBMCs or T cells enriched from blood (not recorded which). The receptors derive from a young man who had recovered from COVID-19.

J is TRBJ1-1 and V is TRBV3-1 (or the pseudogene TRBV3-2); possibly TRBD1 for D (5 bases). Germline CDR1 LGHDT, CDR2 YNNKEL (reference sequence). This CDR3 is 13 amino acids long. Trimming removed 0 bases at V and 12 bases at J, with 14 bases between. The CDR3 sequence is CASSQDEGRVSFF. The CDR3 nucleotides are TGTGCCAGCAGCCAAGATGAGGGGAGGGTATCTTTCTTT.

The V and J genes are TRBV19 and TRBJ1-6, with D tentatively TRBD1 (5 bases). The CDR3 has 15 residues. Germline lookup yields CDR1 LNHDA and CDR2 SQIVND (reference sequence). Trimming removed 1 base from V and 9 bases from J, with 13 bases in between. DNA for the CDR3: TGTGCCAGTAGTATAGGGCGGCAGGGTGTTTCACCCCTCCACTTT. Translating it yields CASSIGRQGVSPLHF. Filled out from reference TRBV19 and TRBJ1-6, the complete variable domain reads DGGITQSPKYLFRKEGQNVTLSCEQNLNHDAMYWYRQDPGQGLRLIYYSQIVNDFQKGDIAEGYSVSREKKESFPLTVTSAQKNPTAFYLCASSIGRQGVSPLHFGNGTRLTVT.

Only one count was recorded for this clone. The chain has TRBV6-5 and TRBJ1-6; 7 nucleotides agree with TRBD1. Germline values: CDR1 MNHEY, CDR2 SVGAGI. Trimming cost V 2 bases and J 10 bases; bases outside gene matches: 5. The CDR3 sequence is 14 residues long. The CDR3 nucleotides read TGTGCCAGCAGTTACGTCAGGGGGAAGTCACCCCTCCACTTT. Translation gives CASSYVRGKSPLHF.

The chain uses TRBV2 and TRBJ2-5; the D gene is possibly TRBD1 (5 bases). The V gene lost 2 bases and the J gene lost 1 base, with 8 bases spanning the gap. Germline V lookup: CDR1 SNHLY, CDR2 FYNNEI. CDR3 length: 14 amino acids. The chain's CDR3 is CASSEQGTQETQYF. The DNA for the CDR3 is TGTGCCAGCAGTGAACAGGGCACCCAAGAGACCCAGTACTTC.

The J gene is TRBJ1-3, the V gene TRBV2, with D possibly being TRBD1 (6 bases). CDR1 SNHLY and CDR2 FYNNEI come from the germline V gene. This CDR3 comprises 15 residues. V lost 5 bases, J lost 0 bases, and 11 bases lay in between. In nucleotides, the CDR3 is TGTGCCAGCAGTACGACAGGCCTCTCTGGAAACACCATATATTTT. Translating gives CASSTTGLSGNTIYF. The complete variable domain, with remaining parts taken from reference TRBV2 and TRBJ1-3, reads EPEVTQTPSHQVTQMGQEVILRCVPISNHLYFYWYRQILGQKVEFLVSFYNNEISEKSEIFDDQFSVERPDGSNFTLKIRSTKLEDSAMYFCASSTTGLSGNTIYFGEGSWLTVV.

This clone appeared once. This chain links TRBV2 with TRBJ2-7; 7 bases match TRBD1. The CDR3 is made up of 14 amino acids. Germline CDR1 and CDR2: SNHLY and FYNNEI. V lost 6 bases, J lost 3 bases, and 8 bases stayed unmatched. This CDR3 is CASRLGTESYEQYF. The CDR3 DNA is TGTGCCAGCAGGCTGGGGACAGAGAGCTACGAGCAGTACTTC.

The rearrangement joins TRBV6-2 or TRBV6-3 to TRBJ1-2; no clear D gene. Between the trimmed V and J ends, which lost 5 bases and 1 base, there was a span of 17 bases. This CDR3 contains 16 residues. Germline V gene sequence: CDR1 MNHEY, CDR2 SVGEGT. The CDR3 protein is CASSRTHRTDNYGYTF. The DNA of the CDR3 is TGTGCCAGCAGTCGCACCCATCGGACTGATAACTATGGCTACACCTTC.

The chain carries TRBV12-3 or TRBV12-4 and TRBJ1-5; tentatively, D is TRBD1 (6 bases). Trimming shortened V by 5 bases and J by 8 bases, and 10 bases separated the two germline ends. The CDR3 loop spans 12 amino acids. CDR3 sequence: CASSRPGEPQHF. In DNA form, the CDR3 reads TGTGCCAGCAGTCGCCCAGGGGAGCCCCAGCATTTT.

The CDR3 DNA reads as TGTGCCAGCAGCTTAGGGGGAGTCACTGAAGCTTTCTTT. Translating gives CASSLGGVTEAFF. V is TRBV5-6 and J is TRBJ1-1; maybe TRBD1 (6 bases). The CDR3 sequence is 13 residues long. Trimming removed 2 bases at V and 4 bases at J, with 9 bases between. Looked up from germline, CDR1 is SGHDT and CDR2 is YYEEEE.

This chain connects TRBV27 to TRBJ2-7; 7 bases are shared with TRBD2. The CDR3 consists of 13 residues. Per germline, CDR1 MNHEY and CDR2 SMNVEV (reference sequence). The V segment lost 6 bases and the J segment 2 bases; nucleotides outside the gene matches: 4. CDR3 in amino acids: CASSLGRAYEQYF. The CDR3 DNA sequence: TGTGCCAGCAGCCTGGGGAGGGCCTACGAGCAGTACTTC.

The rearrangement uses TRBV9 and TRBJ1-5; 9 bases line up with TRBD1. The CDR3 runs 15 residues. Trimming at V came to 3 bases and at J to 6 bases, leaving 7 bases not matched to a gene. Germline V CDR1 and CDR2: SGDLS, YYNGEE. The CDR3 spells CASSASGQGAQPQHF. The CDR3 nucleotides are TGTGCCAGCAGCGCCTCGGGACAGGGTGCTCAGCCCCAGCATTTT.